Listed below are T cell receptor beta chains from one sample, sequenced in a study of blood T cells in healthy people across ages. TCRdb reprocessed the 5' RACE reads with MiXCR, giving one entry per CDR3 protein. Among 650,000 to 1,000,000 distinct CDR3 sequences, around 45% were seen once, and the ten largest hold around a sixth. Sequencing used blood. These receptors came from a man at least 80 years old in good health. Both conserved end residues are part of each CDR3. Fields, in order: D gene, J gene, V gene, clone size, CDR3 protein, CDR3 DNA. The D gene is left open where the match is weak. Clone size appears in some rows only: once, few, many, or a class for an expanded clone.

D gene: TRBD2; J gene: TRBJ2-3; V gene: TRBV20-1; clone size: .; CDR3 protein: CSAPLLAGNTDTQYF; CDR3 DNA: TGCAGTGCTCCCCTCCTAGCGGGGAACACAGATACGCAGTATTTT
D gene: .; J gene: TRBJ2-1; V gene: TRBV15; clone size: few; CDR3 protein: CATSSGTFYNEQFF; CDR3 DNA: TGTGCCACCAGCAGCGGGACATTTTACAATGAGCAGTTCTTC
D gene: TRBD1; J gene: TRBJ2-3; V gene: TRBV9; clone size: .; CDR3 protein: CASTDRVDTDTQYF; CDR3 DNA: TGTGCCAGCACCGACAGGGTAGACACAGATACGCAGTATTTT
D gene: .; J gene: TRBJ1-2; V gene: TRBV20-1; clone size: .; CDR3 protein: CSARDYRAARSDGYTF; CDR3 DNA: TGCAGTGCTAGAGATTACCGGGCAGCAAGGTCGGATGGCTACACCTTC
D gene: TRBD2; J gene: TRBJ2-7; V gene: TRBV10-3; clone size: .; CDR3 protein: CATNPGLAGDSYEQYF; CDR3 DNA: TGTGCCACCAACCCCGGGTTAGCGGGAGACTCCTACGAGCAGTACTTC
D gene: .; J gene: TRBJ2-7; V gene: TRBV7-6; clone size: medium-sized; CDR3 protein: CASSLASDRSYEQYF; CDR3 DNA: TGTGCCAGCAGCTTAGCATCGGACAGAAGCTACGAGCAGTACTTC
D gene: TRBD1; J gene: TRBJ1-2; V gene: TRBV12-3/TRBV12-4; clone size: many; CDR3 protein: CASIRGLDGYTF; CDR3 DNA: TGTGCCAGCATCAGGGGGTTAGATGGCTACACCTTC
D gene: .; J gene: TRBJ2-1; V gene: TRBV20-1; clone size: .; CDR3 protein: CSARVSDRSHNEQFF; CDR3 DNA: TGCAGTGCTAGAGTCTCGGACCGGAGCCACAATGAGCAGTTCTTC
D gene: .; J gene: TRBJ1-4; V gene: TRBV5-1; clone size: .; CDR3 protein: CASSPRTASTNEKLFF; CDR3 DNA: TGCGCCAGCAGCCCCCGGACAGCATCAACTAATGAAAAACTGTTTTTT
D gene: .; J gene: TRBJ1-5; V gene: TRBV28; clone size: .; CDR3 protein: CASLTGNQPQHF; CDR3 DNA: TGTGCCAGCCTTACAGGCAATCAGCCCCAGCATTTT
D gene: .; J gene: TRBJ1-5; V gene: TRBV28; clone size: .; CDR3 protein: CASRPPSLGVPLLEHF; CDR3 DNA: TGTGCCAGCAGACCGCCTTCCTTGGGGGTGCCCTTACTCGAGCATTTT
D gene: TRBD1; J gene: TRBJ2-3; V gene: TRBV4-3; clone size: .; CDR3 protein: CASSQGTGGYDTQYF; CDR3 DNA: TGCGCCAGCAGCCAAGGGACAGGGGGGTACGATACGCAGTATTTT
D gene: .; J gene: TRBJ1-1; V gene: TRBV6-5; clone size: few; CDR3 protein: CASRGPGGTEAFF; CDR3 DNA: TGTGCCAGCAGGGGTCCGGGGGGTACTGAAGCTTTCTTT
D gene: TRBD2; J gene: TRBJ2-5; V gene: TRBV27; clone size: .; CDR3 protein: CASSTGLPFGAEQYF; CDR3 DNA: TGTGCCAGCAGTACGGGACTACCTTTCGGAGCTGAGCAGTACTTC
D gene: .; J gene: TRBJ2-2; V gene: TRBV5-1; clone size: .; CDR3 protein: CASSLVIISNTGELFF; CDR3 DNA: TGCGCCAGCAGCTTGGTTATCATATCGAACACCGGGGAGCTGTTTTTT
D gene: TRBD1; J gene: TRBJ2-1; V gene: TRBV20-1; clone size: few; CDR3 protein: CSASRDRGPYNEQFF; CDR3 DNA: TGCAGTGCTAGCCGGGACAGGGGGCCCTACAATGAGCAGTTCTTC
D gene: .; J gene: TRBJ2-5; V gene: TRBV10-3; clone size: many; CDR3 protein: CAIRNPGLERETQYF; CDR3 DNA: TGTGCCATCAGGAACCCGGGACTGGAAAGAGAGACCCAGTACTTC
D gene: TRBD1; J gene: TRBJ2-1; V gene: TRBV6-6; clone size: .; CDR3 protein: CASSYGDRADEQFF; CDR3 DNA: TGTGCCAGCAGTTACGGGGACAGGGCGGATGAGCAGTTCTTC
D gene: .; J gene: TRBJ2-7; V gene: TRBV3-1; clone size: .; CDR3 protein: CASSQGSGAGRTYEQYF; CDR3 DNA: TGTGCCAGCAGCCAAGGATCAGGGGCGGGCCGTACCTACGAGCAGTACTTC
D gene: .; J gene: TRBJ2-7; V gene: TRBV7-2; clone size: few; CDR3 protein: CASSLAKTGRGISYEQYF; CDR3 DNA: TGTGCCAGCAGCTTAGCCAAGACAGGGCGGGGGATCTCCTACGAGCAGTACTTC
D gene: TRBD2; J gene: TRBJ2-1; V gene: TRBV12-3/TRBV12-4; clone size: .; CDR3 protein: CAGSLRTSGSYNEQFF; CDR3 DNA: TGTGCCGGCAGTTTAAGGACTAGCGGCTCCTACAATGAGCAGTTCTTC
D gene: .; J gene: TRBJ2-2; V gene: TRBV9; clone size: few; CDR3 protein: CASSVGEGSNTGELFF; CDR3 DNA: TGTGCCAGCAGCGTAGGGGAAGGGAGTAACACCGGGGAGCTGTTTTTT
D gene: TRBD1; J gene: TRBJ2-1; V gene: TRBV29-1; clone size: .; CDR3 protein: CSVEGQGYEQFF; CDR3 DNA: TGCAGCGTTGAGGGACAGGGCTATGAGCAGTTCTTC
D gene: TRBD2; J gene: TRBJ2-7; V gene: TRBV7-2; clone size: .; CDR3 protein: CASSLALAGGVREQYF; CDR3 DNA: TGTGCCAGCAGCTTAGCCCTAGCGGGAGGTGTACGCGAGCAGTACTTC
D gene: .; J gene: TRBJ1-2; V gene: TRBV7-2; clone size: few; CDR3 protein: CASSQGLGTVGHYGYTF; CDR3 DNA: TGTGCCAGCAGCCAGGGCCTCGGGACGGTAGGGCACTATGGCTACACCTTC
D gene: .; J gene: TRBJ1-2; V gene: TRBV7-2; clone size: .; CDR3 protein: CASSLEGTHYGYTF; CDR3 DNA: TGTGCCAGCAGCTTAGAGGGGACACACTATGGCTACACCTTC
D gene: TRBD1; J gene: TRBJ1-1; V gene: TRBV20-1; clone size: many; CDR3 protein: CSALTGENTEAFF; CDR3 DNA: TGCAGTGCTCTTACAGGGGAGAACACTGAAGCTTTCTTT
D gene: .; J gene: TRBJ2-2; V gene: TRBV7-3; clone size: .; CDR3 protein: CASSLAGINTGELFF; CDR3 DNA: TGTGCCAGCAGCTTAGCCGGGATCAACACCGGGGAGCTGTTTTTT
D gene: .; J gene: TRBJ2-5; V gene: TRBV9; clone size: .; CDR3 protein: CASSPVAVQETQYF; CDR3 DNA: TGTGCCAGCAGCCCAGTAGCCGTCCAAGAGACCCAGTACTTC
D gene: .; J gene: TRBJ2-3; V gene: TRBV7-2; clone size: .; CDR3 protein: CASRKTPSDTQYF; CDR3 DNA: TGTGCCAGCAGAAAAACCCCCTCAGATACGCAGTATTTT
D gene: TRBD1; J gene: TRBJ2-4; V gene: TRBV4-2; clone size: .; CDR3 protein: CASSQLTGVSDIQYF; CDR3 DNA: TGTGCCAGCAGCCAACTGACAGGGGTTTCGGACATTCAGTACTTC
D gene: TRBD1; J gene: TRBJ2-7; V gene: TRBV12-3/TRBV12-4; clone size: .; CDR3 protein: CASSRDRVEEQYF; CDR3 DNA: TGTGCCAGCAGTCGCGACAGGGTGGAAGAGCAGTACTTC
D gene: .; J gene: TRBJ2-7; V gene: TRBV7-3; clone size: many; CDR3 protein: CASSLSGGGEQYF; CDR3 DNA: TGTGCCAGCAGCTTAAGTGGGGGAGGTGAGCAGTACTTC
D gene: .; J gene: TRBJ2-3; V gene: TRBV18; clone size: .; CDR3 protein: CASSEMSRRTDTQYF; CDR3 DNA: TGTGCCAGCTCGGAAATGTCACGCCGCACAGATACGCAGTATTTT
D gene: TRBD2; J gene: TRBJ2-3; V gene: TRBV6-1; clone size: .; CDR3 protein: CATQGLAITDTQYF; CDR3 DNA: TGTGCCACCCAGGGACTAGCGATCACAGATACGCAGTATTTT
D gene: .; J gene: TRBJ2-5; V gene: TRBV7-2; clone size: many; CDR3 protein: CASSHNQGIETQYF; CDR3 DNA: TGTGCCAGCAGCCATAACCAGGGTATCGAGACCCAGTACTTC
D gene: .; J gene: TRBJ2-7; V gene: TRBV7-2; clone size: .; CDR3 protein: CASSADRDPPEQYF; CDR3 DNA: TGTGCCAGCAGCGCCGACCGGGACCCTCCCGAGCAGTACTTC
D gene: TRBD2; J gene: TRBJ2-1; V gene: TRBV7-2; clone size: many; CDR3 protein: CASSPVAGGINEQFF; CDR3 DNA: TGTGCCAGCAGCCCAGTAGCGGGAGGGATCAATGAGCAGTTCTTC
D gene: TRBD1; J gene: TRBJ2-7; V gene: TRBV3-1; clone size: few; CDR3 protein: CASSPRDRGRYEQYF; CDR3 DNA: TGTGCCAGCAGCCCCCGGGACAGGGGAAGGTACGAGCAGTACTTC
D gene: .; J gene: TRBJ2-2; V gene: TRBV12-3/TRBV12-4; clone size: .; CDR3 protein: CASSPVGQGFENTGELFF; CDR3 DNA: TGTGCCAGCAGCCCAGTTGGGCAGGGTTTCGAGAACACCGGGGAGCTGTTTTTT
D gene: TRBD1; J gene: TRBJ1-6; V gene: TRBV29-1; clone size: .; CDR3 protein: CSVAQGVRSPLHF; CDR3 DNA: TGCAGCGTTGCACAGGGGGTGCGTTCACCCCTCCACTTT
D gene: TRBD1; J gene: TRBJ2-7; V gene: TRBV6-2/TRBV6-3; clone size: .; CDR3 protein: CASSLPRTGNYEQYF; CDR3 DNA: TGTGCCAGCAGTTTGCCACGGACAGGGAACTACGAGCAGTACTTC
D gene: .; J gene: TRBJ2-3; V gene: TRBV5-1; clone size: few; CDR3 protein: CASSSDGQPSTDTQYF; CDR3 DNA: TGCGCCAGCAGCTCCGACGGACAGCCTAGCACAGATACGCAGTATTTT
D gene: TRBD2; J gene: TRBJ2-5; V gene: TRBV3-1; clone size: .; CDR3 protein: CASSQEAGGPSETRYF; CDR3 DNA: TGTGCCAGCAGCCAAGAAGCGGGAGGGCCCTCTGAGACCCGGTACTTC